This T cell receptor (beta chain) is drawn from a study of blood T cell repertoires in COVID-19. Study context: Acute-phase and convalescent COVID-19 samples originated in the United States, Italy and Spain. Sources were T cells, B-cell-depleted T cells, or PBMCs; the material itself was cDNA or gDNA.

Using immunoSEQ multiplex PCR, the repertoire was profiled, and TCRdb retains in-frame clones only, with some absent. Of a few hundred thousand clones listed, approximately 86% were seen once; the top ten hold roughly 3%. The J segment lost 9 bases and the V segment lost 4 bases, leaving 8 bases of the junction unmatched. CDR3 length: 14 amino acids. The V gene's germline CDR1 is SGHKS and CDR2 YYEKEE (reference sequence). This rearrangement joins TRBV5-5 to TRBJ1-2, with 11 bases that match TRBD1. Sequenced material: peripheral blood. This sequence originates from a man between 60 and 70 years old with acute or convalescent COVID-19. CDR3 residues: CASSVDRGQLRYTF. The CDR3 DNA is TGTGCCAGCAGCGTGGACAGGGGGCAACTACGCTACACCTTC.